This record looks at one TCR beta chain sequence and its context. This record belongs to a study of blood T cell repertoires in COVID-19. Sequencing used immunoSEQ multiplex PCR; TCRdb keeps in-frame clones, though not all of them. The sample has 300,000 or so clones; approximately 87% are singletons. This CDR3 has 14 amino acids. The germline CDR1 and CDR2 sequences are SGHTA and FQGNSA. With 1 base removed from V and 7 bases from J, the gap between germline ends came to 11 bases. The origin of this receptor is a woman in her forties or fifties who had recovered from COVID-19. The rearrangement joins TRBV7-2 to TRBJ1-3; D gene uncertain. Sample: peripheral blood. The CDR3 nucleotides are TGTGCCAGCAGCTTAGATCGCGCGAGTAACACCATATATTTT. Translation: CASSLDRASNTIYF.